This record concerns one T cell receptor beta chain sequence. The antigen is undetermined. The sample originates from a study of cytomegalovirus exposure and HLA in healthy donors. The CDR3 extends over 15 amino acids. CDR1 SQVTM and CDR2 ANQGSEA come from the germline V gene. V was cut by 5 bases and J by 4 bases, with 20 bases left in between. The PCR employed 60 Vbeta primers together with 13 Jbeta primers. Clones were read by immunoSEQ multiplex PCR, and TCRdb kept only the in-frame ones, dropping some. This table has 110,000 to 150,000 clones, around 73% appearing once. General observations from the study: A reported reduction in N-insertions relative to the roughly 700-donor mean was seen in an Asian-associated ancestry cluster in a later analysis. Earlier analysis looked at TCR beta V segments, and most were productive about 87% or about 30% of the time. Later on, an analysis showed TCR association rates differing by HLA locus, with DRB1 the most and HLA-C the fewest.

This donor's CMV serostatus went unrecorded. This sequence joins TRBV29-1 and TRBJ1-2; D is possibly TRBD1 (5 bases). The sample taken for sequencing was PBMCs. The source of this sequence is a human donor in good health. CDR3 residues: CSVLEWVLQGYGYTF. DNA for the CDR3: TGCAGCGTTTTGGAATGGGTCCTTCAGGGCTATGGCTACACCTTC.